This note documents a single TCR beta chain sequence. Its antigen is unidentified. These data come from a study of vaccination and CD4 T cells after COVID-19. The overall study: Sampling after COVID took place at a median of around 110 days (range 35 to 161) following diagnosis. Overlapping spike pools from SARS-CoV-2 and HCoV-NL63, HCoV-OC43 and HCoV-229E served as culture stimuli. General observations from the study: Post-vaccination, and not before, a median roughly 90% of reactive clones appeared in convalescent patients.

CDR3 length: 17 residues. Germline CDR1 reads MGHRA; CDR2 reads YSYEKL. Trimming took off 4 bases at V and 0 bases at J, with 16 bases between the two ends. Indicated treatment: approximately 11-day PBMC culture with coronavirus spike peptide pools or control peptides (ViraFEST assay). The study sequenced cultured CD4+ T cell DNA using the Oncomine TCR Beta short-read assay. Via MiXCR, TCRdb re-called the PCR reads, giving one row per CDR3 protein. The sample shows over 12,000 distinct CDR3 sequences, about three fifths of them seen only once. Sequencing was performed on CD4+ T cells from blood, cultured in vitro. This chain links TRBV4-1 with TRBJ1-5, with D unclear. The TCR was taken from a human donor who had recovered from COVID-19. The chain's CDR3 is CASSRILLRDSNQPQHF. Here the CDR3 DNA reads TGCGCCAGCAGCCGAATCTTACTGAGGGATAGCAATCAGCCCCAGCATTTT.